This TCR beta chain was recorded in a study of a mutant IDH1 vaccine in newly diagnosed glioma. Remarks on this clone: What it binds is unknown.

The time point here: week 11, during vaccination. All doses held 300 ug of mutant IDH1 20-mer peptide, with topical imiquimod. Sequencing was performed with immunoSEQ multiplex PCR; in TCRdb, only in-frame clones are kept and a portion is missing. The profile shows roughly 130,000 clones, around 80% of them singletons. Here the sequenced sample was PBMCs, taken from a glioma patient whose treatment included an IDH1 peptide vaccine. The TCR comes from a man aged 35 to 55 with glioma.

The CDR3 nucleotides are TGTGCCAGCAGCTTGTCCAGTGGGTACCAAGAGACCCAGTACTTC. Translated, it gives CASSLSSGYQETQYF. The rearrangement links TRBV5-4 to TRBJ2-5, with D uncertain. Germline CDR1 reads SGHNT; CDR2 reads YYREEE (reference sequence). The ends were cut back, 1 base at V and 0 bases at J, with 10 bases in the middle. The CDR3 length is 15 residues.